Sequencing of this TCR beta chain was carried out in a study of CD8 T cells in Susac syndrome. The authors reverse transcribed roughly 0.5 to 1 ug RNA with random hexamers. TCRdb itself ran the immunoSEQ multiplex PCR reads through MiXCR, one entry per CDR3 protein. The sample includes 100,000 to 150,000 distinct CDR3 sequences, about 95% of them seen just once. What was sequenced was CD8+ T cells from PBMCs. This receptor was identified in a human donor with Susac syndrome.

CDR3 sequence: CASSQAQGGQETQYF. CDR3 DNA: TGTGCCAGCAGCCAAGCGCAGGGTGGGCAAGAGACCCAGTACTTC. The V call is TRBV4-2, the J call TRBJ2-5, with a possible D match to TRBD1 (5 bases). CDR1 is LGHNA, CDR2 YNFKEQ, per germline. Trimming removed 1 base at V and 2 bases at J, with 11 bases between. The CDR3 has 15 residues.